These T cell receptor beta chains were read from a single sample in a study of T-cell reconstitution after alpha-beta-depleted transplantation in children. TCRdb ran MiXCR on the PCR reads and lists one entry per CDR3 protein. The data hold some 500,000 distinct CDR3 sequences, with approximately 16% observed a single time. The specimen was PBMCs from the stem cell graft donor, collected from the stem cell graft. Receptors were obtained from a human donor who donated a stem cell graft to a child with acute lymphoblastic leukemia. CDR3s leave out the opening cysteine and the closing phenylalanine or tryptophan. Each record gives: V gene, CDR3 protein.

v_call: TRBV7-2; cdr3_aa: ASCMHIDNEQF
v_call: TRBV7-9; cdr3_aa: ASSSGTVIQETQY
v_call: TRBV4-1; cdr3_aa: ASSQDQVPDYEQY
v_call: TRBV27; cdr3_aa: ASKGLRGNTIY
v_call: TRBV29-1; cdr3_aa: SVGGRLAQETQY
v_call: TRBV20-1; cdr3_aa: SAVESYGANGLT
v_call: TRBV7-6; cdr3_aa: ASSSKTGRGEQY
v_call: TRBV10-3; cdr3_aa: AIRSRQQVYNEQF
v_call: TRBV29-1; cdr3_aa: SVGGKWSGPPTGYLHEQY
v_call: TRBV5-1; cdr3_aa: ASSRTSGGSYEQY
v_call: TRBV7-4; cdr3_aa: ASSLDRNYEQY
v_call: TRBV29-1; cdr3_aa: SGGTGGEAF
v_call: TRBV5-8; cdr3_aa: ASSLAWGFSGNTIY
v_call: TRBV29-1; cdr3_aa: SVESEAF
v_call: TRBV12-3/TRBV12-4; cdr3_aa: ASRPGTANTEAF
v_call: TRBV4-1; cdr3_aa: ASSQEFGRETDTQY
v_call: TRBV12-3/TRBV12-4; cdr3_aa: ASSRRQVDAYEQY
v_call: TRBV12-3/TRBV12-4; cdr3_aa: ASSTTGGVGTDTQY
v_call: TRBV5-1; cdr3_aa: ASSLEGTGPYEQY
v_call: TRBV5-1; cdr3_aa: ASSFSGDTEAF
v_call: TRBV10-2; cdr3_aa: ASTDRGRGTGELF
v_call: TRBV5-1; cdr3_aa: ASSLGAGRRKETQY
v_call: TRBV7-2; cdr3_aa: ASSFALAAAPLNYGYT
v_call: TRBV4-1; cdr3_aa: ASSRDRGLYEQY
v_call: TRBV5-1; cdr3_aa: ASSQGKGYEQY
v_call: TRBV28; cdr3_aa: ASEGRPANYNEQF
v_call: TRBV20-1; cdr3_aa: SALTGSSYEQY
v_call: TRBV3-1; cdr3_aa: ASTSMPLPQETQY
v_call: TRBV30; cdr3_aa: AWSGPDRTNTGELF
v_call: TRBV5-1; cdr3_aa: ASSRQGWNTEAF